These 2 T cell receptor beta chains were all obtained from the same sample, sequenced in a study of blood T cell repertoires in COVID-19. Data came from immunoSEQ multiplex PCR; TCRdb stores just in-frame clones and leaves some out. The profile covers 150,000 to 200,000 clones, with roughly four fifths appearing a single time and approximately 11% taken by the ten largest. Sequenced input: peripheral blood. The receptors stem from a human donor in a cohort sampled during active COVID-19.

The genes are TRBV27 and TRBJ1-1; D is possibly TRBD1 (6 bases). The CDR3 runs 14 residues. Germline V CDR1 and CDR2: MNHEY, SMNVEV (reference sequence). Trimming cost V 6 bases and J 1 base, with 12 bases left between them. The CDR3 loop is CASRLRGGNTEAFF. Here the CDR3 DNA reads TGTGCCAGCAGGCTAAGGGGGGGGAACACTGAAGCTTTCTTT.

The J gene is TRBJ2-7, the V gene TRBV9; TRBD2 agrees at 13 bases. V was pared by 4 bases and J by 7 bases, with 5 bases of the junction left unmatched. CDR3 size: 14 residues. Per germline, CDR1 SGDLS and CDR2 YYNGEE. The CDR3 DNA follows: TGTGCCAGCAGCACTAGCGGGGGGGCCCAGGAGCAGTACTTC. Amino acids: CASSTSGGAQEQYF.